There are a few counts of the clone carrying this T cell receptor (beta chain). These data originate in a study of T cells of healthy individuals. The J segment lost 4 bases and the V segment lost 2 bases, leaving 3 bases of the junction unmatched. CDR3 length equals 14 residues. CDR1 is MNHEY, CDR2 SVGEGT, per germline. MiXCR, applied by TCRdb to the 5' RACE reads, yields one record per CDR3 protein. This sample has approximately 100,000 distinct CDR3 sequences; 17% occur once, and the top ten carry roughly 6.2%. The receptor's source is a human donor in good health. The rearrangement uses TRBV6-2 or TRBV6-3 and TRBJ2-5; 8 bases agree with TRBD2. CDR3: CASSYGGGRETQYF. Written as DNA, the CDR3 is TGTGCCAGCAGTTACGGCGGGGGGCGAGAGACCCAGTACTTC.